The source of this T cell receptor (beta chain) is a study of CD8 T cells in Susac syndrome. Germline V gives CDR1 MGHDK, CDR2 SYGVNS. The V gene lost 6 bases and the J gene lost 5 bases, with 13 bases spanning the gap. This CDR3 has 14 residues. Sequencing of TCR beta was carried out in blood CD8+ and CD4+ T cells. The RNA input was roughly 0.5 to 1 ug, and it was reverse transcribed with random hexamers. TCR beta CDR3 was amplified by immunoSEQ covering 54 Vbeta and 13 Jbeta. TCRdb used MiXCR to reprocess the immunoSEQ multiplex PCR reads, holding one entry per CDR3 protein. The table has 200,000 to 250,000 distinct CDR3 sequences, 93% seen once.

The TCR comes from a human donor with multiple sclerosis. V gene TRBV25-1 combines with J gene TRBJ2-2; weak D call: TRBD2 (5 bases). The specimen sequenced was CD4+ T cells from PBMCs. As DNA, the CDR3 is TGTGCCAGCAGAAACATGGGAGAGACCGGGGAGCTGTTTTTT. Translated, it gives CASRNMGETGELFF.